Listed here is a single T cell receptor (beta chain). The CDR3 does not close with the conserved phenylalanine or tryptophan, likely indicating a read error. The sample comes from a study of T cells in Graves' hyperthyroidism and ophthalmopathy. Those patients with uncontrolled infection, other autoimmune disease, pregnancy or lactation were excluded. Germline values: CDR1 SEHNR, CDR2 FQNEAQ (reference sequence). The CDR3 length is 12 residues. V was clipped by 6 bases and J by 11 bases; unmatched bases: 6. Researchers took RNA transcripts and amplified the TCR beta CDR3 regions from them. The primer set for the first-round RT-PCR of the TCR CDR3 was HTBI. MiXCR, applied by TCRdb to the multiplex PCR reads, yields one record per CDR3 protein. The profile shows over 500,000 distinct CDR3 sequences, around 50% of them singletons.

The source material was peripheral blood or thyroid tissue (not recorded which). This TCR was sampled from an adult woman with Graves' disease, either hyperthyroidism or ophthalmopathy (not recorded which). The chain has TRBV7-9 and TRBJ1-1; the match to TRBD1 covers 10 bases. In nucleotides, the CDR3 is TGTGCCAGCAGATCCGGGACAGGGGTGGCTTTCTCT. This gives the protein CASRSGTGVAFS.